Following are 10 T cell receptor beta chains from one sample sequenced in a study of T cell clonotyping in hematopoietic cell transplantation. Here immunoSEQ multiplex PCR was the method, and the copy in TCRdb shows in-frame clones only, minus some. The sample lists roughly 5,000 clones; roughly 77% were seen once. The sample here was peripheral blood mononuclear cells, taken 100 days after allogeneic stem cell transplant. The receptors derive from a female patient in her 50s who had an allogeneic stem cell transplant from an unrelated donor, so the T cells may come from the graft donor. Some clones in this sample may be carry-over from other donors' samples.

The CDR3 nucleotides are TGTGCCAGCAGGGGGCCAGGATACACTGAAGCTTTCTTT. Amino acids: CASRGPGYTEAFF. The chain has TRBV6-1 and TRBJ1-1; perhaps TRBD1 as D (5 bases). CDR3 length equals 13 residues. Trimming took off 6 bases at V and 3 bases at J, with 11 bases between the two ends. CDR1 and CDR2 from the germline V gene are MNHNS and SASEGT.

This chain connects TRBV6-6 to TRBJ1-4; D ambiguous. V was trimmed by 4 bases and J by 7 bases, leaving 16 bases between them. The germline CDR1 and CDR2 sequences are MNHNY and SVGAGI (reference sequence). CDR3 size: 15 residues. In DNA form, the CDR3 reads TGTGCCAGCAGTTCCTTAGGAGGGCGGGGTGAAAAACTGTTTTTT. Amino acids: CASSSLGGRGEKLFF.

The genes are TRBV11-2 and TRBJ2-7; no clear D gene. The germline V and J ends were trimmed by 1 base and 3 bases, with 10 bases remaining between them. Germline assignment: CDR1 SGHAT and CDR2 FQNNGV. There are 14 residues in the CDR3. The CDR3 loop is CASSLGWGNYEQYF. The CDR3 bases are TGTGCCAGCAGCTTAGGGTGGGGTAACTACGAGCAGTACTTC.

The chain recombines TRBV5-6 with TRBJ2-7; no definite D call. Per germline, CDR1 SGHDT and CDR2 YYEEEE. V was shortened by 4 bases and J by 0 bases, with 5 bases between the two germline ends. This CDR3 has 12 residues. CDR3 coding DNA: TGTGCCAGCAGCAGGGTCTCCTACGAGCAGTACTTC. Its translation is CASSRVSYEQYF.

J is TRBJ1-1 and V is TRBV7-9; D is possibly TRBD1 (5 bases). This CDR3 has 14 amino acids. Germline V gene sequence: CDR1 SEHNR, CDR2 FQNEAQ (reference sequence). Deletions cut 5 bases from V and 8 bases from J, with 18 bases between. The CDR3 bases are TGTGCCAGCAGCCCCCGCGTACGGGACCGAGAAGCTTTCTTT. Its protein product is CASSPRVRDREAFF.

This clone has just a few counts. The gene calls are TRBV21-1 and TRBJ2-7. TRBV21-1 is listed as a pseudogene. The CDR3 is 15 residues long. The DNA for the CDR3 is TGTGCCAGCAGCAAAGAAAGGGATAGCTCCTACGAGCAGTACTTC. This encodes CASSKERDSSYEQYF.

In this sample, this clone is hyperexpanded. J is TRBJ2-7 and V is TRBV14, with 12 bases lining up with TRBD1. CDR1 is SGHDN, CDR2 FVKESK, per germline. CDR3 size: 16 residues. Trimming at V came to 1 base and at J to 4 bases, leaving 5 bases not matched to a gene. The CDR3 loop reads CASSQGRGQGAYEQYF. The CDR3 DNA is TGTGCCAGCAGCCAAGGTCGGGGACAGGGGGCTTACGAGCAGTACTTC.

For the CDR3, the DNA is TGTGCCAGCAGCCCAAGAAGCGCTCTAGCGGGGGAGACCCAGTACTTC. It translates to CASSPRSALAGETQYF. The V call is TRBV14, the J call TRBJ2-5, with 9 nucleotides matching TRBD2. The germline gives CDR1 SGHDN, CDR2 FVKESK. The J segment lost 5 bases and the V segment lost 4 bases, leaving 11 bases of the junction unmatched. This CDR3 is built from 16 residues.

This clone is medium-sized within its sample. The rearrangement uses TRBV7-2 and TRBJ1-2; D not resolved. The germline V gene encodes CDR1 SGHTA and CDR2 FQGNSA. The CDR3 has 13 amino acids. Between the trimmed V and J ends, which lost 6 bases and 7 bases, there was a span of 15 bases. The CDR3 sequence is CASSPLAGLGYTF. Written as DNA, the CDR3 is TGTGCCAGCAGTCCTTTAGCCGGGCTTGGCTACACCTTC.

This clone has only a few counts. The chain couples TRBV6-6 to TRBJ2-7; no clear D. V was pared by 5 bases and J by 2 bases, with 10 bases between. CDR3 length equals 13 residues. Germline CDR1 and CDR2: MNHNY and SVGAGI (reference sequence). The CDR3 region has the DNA TGTGCCAGCAGTCGAAGTGGGACCTACGAGCAGTACTTC. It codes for CASSRSGTYEQYF.